This T cell receptor beta chain was sequenced in a study of immune evolution from preneoplasia to lung adenocarcinoma. Study findings and constraints: Clonality was highest in normal lung, lower in later-stage lesions apparently. Top clone frequencies peaked in normal lung, apparently declining through invasive adenocarcinoma.

V dropped 1 base and J dropped 5; count of bases not matched to a gene: 6. The germline CDR1 and CDR2 sequences are MDHEN and SYDVKM. This CDR3 comprises 15 residues. As concerns this clone: The antigen is unknown.

Clones were read by immunoSEQ multiplex PCR, and TCRdb kept only the in-frame ones, dropping some. The sample lists about 6,400 clones; 60% to 80% were seen once. The chain carries TRBV28 and TRBJ2-5; 8 positions agree with TRBD1. The TCR originated in a person aged 60-79 years with lung adenocarcinoma. Sequenced material: FFPE minimally invasive lung adenocarcinoma tissue. CDR3 protein: CASSLLQGARETQYF. The CDR3, as DNA: TGTGCCAGCAGTTTATTGCAGGGGGCTCGGGAGACCCAGTACTTC.